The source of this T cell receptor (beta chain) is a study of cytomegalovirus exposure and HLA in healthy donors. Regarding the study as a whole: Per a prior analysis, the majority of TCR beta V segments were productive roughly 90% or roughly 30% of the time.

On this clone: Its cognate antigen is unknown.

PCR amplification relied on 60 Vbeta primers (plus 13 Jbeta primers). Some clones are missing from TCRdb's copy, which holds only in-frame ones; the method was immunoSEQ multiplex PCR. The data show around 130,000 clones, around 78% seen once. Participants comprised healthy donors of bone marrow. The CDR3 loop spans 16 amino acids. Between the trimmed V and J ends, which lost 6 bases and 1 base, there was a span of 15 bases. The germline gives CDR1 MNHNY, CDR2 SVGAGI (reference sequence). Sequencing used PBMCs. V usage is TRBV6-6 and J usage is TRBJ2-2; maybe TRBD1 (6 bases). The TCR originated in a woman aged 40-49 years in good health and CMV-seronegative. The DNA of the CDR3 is TGTGCCAGCAGGCGACAGGTTCTAGGGAACACCGGGGAGCTGTTTTTT. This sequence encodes CASRRQVLGNTGELFF.